The 20 T cell receptor beta chains in this list originate from one sample, sequenced in a study of blood T cell repertoires in COVID-19. The data were produced by immunoSEQ multiplex PCR, yet TCRdb's version contains in-frame clones alone and is incomplete. This table has roughly 100,000 clones, around 92% appearing once. Sequencing used peripheral blood. The source of these receptors is a man younger than 30 with acute or convalescent COVID-19.

The gene calls are TRBV29-1 and TRBJ1-1; tentative D call: TRBD1 (6 bases). Germline CDR1 and CDR2: SQVTM and ANQGSEA. V was pared by 5 bases and J by 5 bases, with 12 bases between. This CDR3 has 12 amino acids. This CDR3 is CSVKQGNTEAFF. The CDR3 nucleotides are TGCAGCGTTAAACAGGGCAATACTGAAGCTTTCTTT.

The chain couples TRBV11-3 to TRBJ2-6, with D tentatively TRBD1 (5 bases). Per the germline V gene, CDR1 is SGHNT and CDR2 is YENEEA. This CDR3 comprises 17 residues. V shed 1 base and J shed 0 bases, with 10 bases lying between them. CDR3 residues: CASSLGQGSSGANVLTF. DNA for the CDR3: TGTGCCAGCAGCTTAGGGCAGGGAAGCTCTGGGGCCAACGTCCTGACTTTC. Supplemented by reference TRBV11-3 and TRBJ2-6, the full variable domain reads EAGVVQSPRYKIIEKKQPVAFWCNPISGHNTLYWYLQNLGQGPELLIRYENEEAVDDSQLPKDRFSAERLKGVDSTLKIQPAELGDSAVYLCASSLGQGSSGANVLTFGAGSRLTVL.

The V call is TRBV30, the J call TRBJ1-2, with 7 nucleotides matching TRBD1. CDR1 is GTSNPN and CDR2 is SVGIG in the germline V gene (reference sequence). Trimming removed 4 bases from V and 0 bases from J; junction bases left unmatched: 11. The CDR3 has 16 residues. The CDR3 loop is CAWKWTGSFSNYGYTF. The CDR3 DNA sequence: TGTGCCTGGAAGTGGACAGGTTCCTTTTCTAACTATGGCTACACCTTC. Variable domain in full (rest from reference TRBV30 and TRBJ1-2): SQTIHQWPATLVQPVGSPLSLECTVEGTSNPNLYWYRQAAGRGLQLLFYSVGIGQISSEVPQNLSASRPQDRQFILSSKKLLLSDSGFYLCAWKWTGSFSNYGYTFGSGTRLTVV.

This rearrangement joins TRBV7-9 to TRBJ2-2; possible D gene TRBD2, 6 bases. In germline, CDR1 is SEHNR, CDR2 FQNEAQ (reference sequence). This CDR3 is built from 15 residues. Trimming removed 3 bases from V and 4 bases from J, with 12 bases in between. The CDR3 loop is CASSFRVGGTGELFF. The CDR3 bases are TGTGCCAGCAGCTTCCGGGTCGGGGGCACCGGGGAGCTGTTTTTT. The variable domain in full, completed from reference TRBV7-9 and TRBJ2-2, reads DTGVSQNPRHKITKRGQNVTFRCDPISEHNRLYWYRQTLGQGPEFLTYFQNEAQLEKSRLLSDRFSAERPKGSFSTLEIQRTEQGDSAMYLCASSFRVGGTGELFFGEGSRLTVL.

The V call is TRBV5-1, the J call TRBJ2-6, with 9 nucleotides matching TRBD1. Germline V gene sequence: CDR1 SGHRS, CDR2 YFSETQ. The CDR3 covers 18 residues. Trimming at V came to 4 bases and at J to 2 bases, leaving 10 bases not matched to a gene. CDR3 sequence reads: CASSRRGTGSAGANVLTF. CDR3 nucleotides: TGCGCCAGCAGCCGAAGGGGGACAGGGTCCGCTGGGGCCAACGTCCTGACTTTC.

The rearrangement links TRBV27 to TRBJ1-2; the D is unclear. This CDR3 comprises 13 residues. Deletions cut 5 bases from V and 4 bases from J, with 11 bases between. Germline V gene lookup returns CDR1 MNHEY and CDR2 SMNVEV (reference sequence). CDR3 DNA: TGTGCCAGCAGTCCCTACCCCGCCTATGGCTACACCTTC. Translation gives CASSPYPAYGYTF.

The chain recombines TRBV29-1 with TRBJ2-7, with 10 bases identical to TRBD1. Unmatched junction bases numbered 3, after V lost 4 bases and J lost 3 bases. Germline lookup yields CDR1 SQVTM and CDR2 ANQGSEA. CDR3 length: 13 amino acids. The CDR3 DNA is TGCAGCGTTGGCGGGACAGGGGTCTACGAGCAGTACTTC. Translating it yields CSVGGTGVYEQYF.

V is TRBV30 and J is TRBJ1-5, with D possibly matching TRBD1 (6 bases). CDR3 length: 14 residues. Germline V gene lookup returns CDR1 GTSNPN and CDR2 SVGIG (reference sequence). The ends were cut back, 0 bases at V and 7 bases at J, with 13 bases in the middle. CDR3 sequence (DNA): TGTGCCTGGAGTGTAGGCAGGGGTGGACAGCCCCAGCATTTT. It codes for CAWSVGRGGQPQHF.

This clone was observed a handful of times. The rearrangement joins TRBV11-2 to TRBJ2-1; tentative D call: TRBD2 (6 bases). The CDR3 loop spans 16 amino acids. V was shortened by 0 bases and J by 3 bases, with 12 bases between the two germline ends. The germline gives CDR1 SGHAT, CDR2 FQNNGV. This chain's CDR3 is CASSLDIGGGYNEQFF. CDR3 DNA: TGTGCCAGCAGCTTAGATATCGGGGGTGGCTACAATGAGCAGTTCTTC. The full variable domain, in which reference TRBV11-2 and TRBJ2-1 provide the parts outside the CDR3, is EAGVAQSPRYKIIEKRQSVAFWCNPISGHATLYWYQQILGQGPKLLIQFQNNGVVDDSQLPKDRFSAERLKGVDSTLKIQPAKLEDSAVYLCASSLDIGGGYNEQFFGPGTRLTVL.

The chain employs TRBV11-2 and TRBJ1-2; 7 bases align to TRBD1. The germline gives CDR1 SGHAT, CDR2 FQNNGV. The length of the CDR3 is 14 residues. Trimming took 4 bases from V and 0 from J; bases not matched to a gene: 2. In nucleotides, the CDR3 is TGTGCCAGCAGCTCCGGGACAGCTAACTATGGCTACACCTTC. This encodes CASSSGTANYGYTF.

The chain uses TRBV24-1 and TRBJ1-2; no firm D call. V dropped 1 base and J dropped 6 bases, with 8 bases sitting between them. Germline loops: CDR1 KGHDR, CDR2 SFDVKD. The CDR3 loop spans 13 amino acids. The CDR3 nucleotides read TGTGCCACCAGTGATTTTGAGGGAAATGGCTACACCTTC. Amino acid sequence: CATSDFEGNGYTF.

The DNA of the CDR3 is TGTGCCAGCAGTCAACGGGGGGAACGGGCCGGGGAGCTGTTTTTT. Amino acids: CASSQRGERAGELFF. This chain links TRBV27 with TRBJ2-2, with 7 bases lining up with TRBD2. V gave up 5 bases and J gave up 6 bases; unmatched junction bases: 9. The CDR3 runs 15 residues. In germline, CDR1 is MNHEY, CDR2 SMNVEV (reference sequence).

The chain carries TRBV19 and TRBJ1-5, with 7 bases fitting TRBD1. The V and J ends lost 8 bases and 0 bases, in that order; junction bases with no gene match: 13. Germline assignment: CDR1 LNHDA and CDR2 SQIVND (reference sequence). The CDR3 is 17 amino acids. CDR3 coding DNA: TGTGCCAGTGACGAACAGGGGCCTTCTTATAGCAATCAGCCCCAGCATTTT. Residues: CASDEQGPSYSNQPQHF.

The V call is TRBV19, the J call TRBJ1-1, with TRBD1 matching over 8 bases. Trimming removed 7 bases from V and 1 base from J; junction bases left unmatched: 14. Looked up from germline, CDR1 is LNHDA and CDR2 is SQIVND (reference sequence). The CDR3 spans 17 residues. The CDR3: CASTFPLPGTGNTEAFF. The CDR3 nucleotides read TGTGCCAGTACCTTCCCCCTCCCCGGGACAGGGAACACTGAAGCTTTCTTT.

This chain links TRBV30 with TRBJ1-5; TRBD1 matches 7 bases. The V and J ends lost 3 bases and 6 bases, in that order; junction bases with no gene match: 11. Germline values: CDR1 GTSNPN, CDR2 SVGIG (reference sequence). The CDR3 sequence is 15 residues long. The CDR3 protein is CAWSPRQGKGQPQHF. In DNA form, the CDR3 reads TGTGCCTGGAGCCCCCGACAGGGAAAAGGTCAGCCCCAGCATTTT.

The J gene is TRBJ2-1, the V gene TRBV12-3 or TRBV12-4; 11 bases line up with TRBD2. J lost 15 bases, V lost 6 bases, and 7 bases had no gene match. The CDR3 is made up of 12 amino acids. CDR3 sequence reads: CASSRGLAEGFF. In DNA, the CDR3 is TGTGCCAGCAGCCGGGGACTAGCGGAAGGGTTCTTC.

V is TRBV5-6 and J is TRBJ2-5; D gene uncertain. This CDR3 is built from 13 residues. Trimming removed 4 bases from V and 5 bases from J, with 12 bases in between. The germline gives CDR1 SGHDT, CDR2 YYEEEE. The DNA for the CDR3 is TGTGCCAGCAGCCTGTGGGCCGCGGAGACCCAGTACTTC. Protein product: CASSLWAAETQYF.

The chain is built from TRBV7-2 and TRBJ1-2; 10 bases fit TRBD1. Germline CDR1 SGHTA, CDR2 FQGNSA. The length of the CDR3 is 15 residues. V lost 4 bases, J lost 3 bases, and 5 bases stayed unmatched. The CDR3 bases are TGTGCCAGCAGCTCGGTGGGGACAGGGGACTATGGCTACACCTTC. Translating it yields CASSSVGTGDYGYTF.

The chain combines TRBV27 with TRBJ1-4; no clear D gene. The CDR3 has 14 residues. Deletions cut 8 bases from V and 4 bases from J, with 14 bases between. Germline CDR1 and CDR2: MNHEY and SMNVEV (reference sequence). The CDR3 protein is CASGPPGLNEKLFF. CDR3 in DNA: TGTGCCAGCGGCCCACCAGGTCTTAATGAAAAACTGTTTTTT.

The chain joins TRBV7-9 to TRBJ1-3, with D uncertain. Germline CDR1 and CDR2: SEHNR and FQNEAQ (reference sequence). Trimming removed 1 base at V and 3 bases at J, with 7 bases between. This CDR3 contains 14 residues. The CDR3 loop reads CASSLVGHGNTIYF. The CDR3, as DNA: TGTGCCAGCAGCTTAGTGGGCCATGGAAACACCATATATTTT.